A single sample is the source of the 30 T cell receptor beta chains below, sequenced in a study of CD4 T cells in relation to SARS-CoV-2 and coronaviruses. Their antigen targets remain unknown. Only in-frame clones appear in the TCRdb table, and some are missing; sequencing was by immunoSEQ multiplex PCR. The table has 26,000 or so clones, just under 75% seen once; the top ten hold under 30%. The unexposed donors gave CD4+ T cells in about 2011-2019, prior to COVID-19. Isolation of CD4+ T cells took place after about 9 days in culture. The sample comprised CD4+ T cells from PBMCs, cultured in vitro. The receptors originated from a human donor in good health.

CDR3 in DNA: TGTGCCAGCAGTTCCCTTGGGCTGGGCGAGAATGAGCAGTTCTTC. Its translation: CASSSLGLGENEQFF. The genes are TRBV27 and TRBJ2-1; D gene unclear. This CDR3 has 15 amino acids. Germline loops: CDR1 MNHEY, CDR2 SMNVEV (reference sequence). V lost 4 bases and J lost 7, with 17 bases in between.

The chain joins TRBV5-1 to TRBJ2-3, with TRBD2 matching over 8 bases. CDR1 is SGHRS, CDR2 YFSETQ, per germline. The CDR3 length is 15 residues. The J segment lost 7 bases and the V segment lost 0 bases, leaving 7 bases of the junction unmatched. The CDR3 here is CASSLAGGAGNTQYF. In nucleotides, the CDR3 is TGCGCCAGCAGCTTGGCGGGGGGGGCAGGTAATACGCAGTATTTT.

The CDR3 sequence is CAISDPGRMPDTQYF. The CDR3, as DNA: TGTGCCATCAGTGACCCCGGGCGGATGCCAGATACGCAGTATTTT. The rearrangement links TRBV10-3 to TRBJ2-3; unclear D gene. Trimming took 3 bases from V and 4 from J, leaving 14 bases between them. Germline CDR1 is ENHRY and CDR2 is SYGVKD. This CDR3 comprises 15 residues.

The rearrangement uses TRBV5-6 and TRBJ2-1; 11 bases are shared with TRBD2. The germline V gene encodes CDR1 SGHDT and CDR2 YYEEEE. This CDR3 contains 14 residues. The V segment lost 4 bases and the J segment 9 bases; nucleotides outside the gene matches: 6. The CDR3 reads CASSISGRATEQFF. CDR3 sequence (DNA): TGTGCCAGCAGCATTAGCGGGAGGGCTACTGAGCAGTTCTTC.

This chain connects TRBV4-1 to TRBJ2-1; possibly TRBD2 for D (6 bases). Germline-derived CDR1 and CDR2 are MGHRA and YSYEKL. The ends were cut back, 0 bases at V and 3 bases at J, with 12 bases in the middle. The CDR3 contains 16 residues. CDR3 sequence: CASSQDVGGGYNEQFF. The DNA of the CDR3 is TGCGCCAGCAGCCAAGATGTGGGGGGAGGCTACAATGAGCAGTTCTTC.

The chain has TRBV4-3 and TRBJ2-3, with 10 bases identical to TRBD2. Germline V gene lookup returns CDR1 LGHNA and CDR2 YSLEER. This CDR3 is 18 amino acids long. J was trimmed by 4 bases and V by 4 bases; bases with no gene match: 14. The CDR3 DNA is TGCGCCAGCAGCCTCTACTACTCGGCTAGCGGGAGTCCAGATACGCAGTATTTT. Encoded protein: CASSLYYSASGSPDTQYF.

The chain recombines TRBV7-8 with TRBJ1-4; 8 nucleotides line up with TRBD1. Germline values: CDR1 SGHVS, CDR2 FQNEAQ. The CDR3 loop spans 15 amino acids. J gave up 6 bases and V 5 bases, and 8 bases lay outside the gene matches. Written as DNA, the CDR3 is TGTGCCAGCAGCACCGGACAGGGTGGGTATGAAAAACTGTTTTTT. Translation gives CASSTGQGGYEKLFF.

This clone was seen a handful of times. The chain links TRBV19 to TRBJ1-6, with D perhaps TRBD1 (6 bases). The CDR3 extends over 17 amino acids. V was trimmed by 10 bases and J by 0 bases, leaving 19 bases between them. CDR1 and CDR2 from the germline V gene are LNHDA and SQIVND (reference sequence). In DNA form, the CDR3 reads TGTGCCATTACAGGGACTGTAATAAGCTCCTATAATTCACCCCTCCACTTT. Encoded protein: CAITGTVISSYNSPLHF.

The chain links TRBV7-9 to TRBJ1-1, with D possibly matching TRBD1 (6 bases). This CDR3 comprises 14 residues. The germline V gene has CDR1 SEHNR and CDR2 FQNEAQ (reference sequence). The ends were cut back, 2 bases at V and 7 bases at J, with 14 bases in the middle. CDR3: CASSLTTHRDEAFF. CDR3 coding DNA: TGTGCCAGCAGCTTAACAACTCACAGGGATGAAGCTTTCTTT.

V gene TRBV29-1 combines with J gene TRBJ2-1; 8 nucleotides agree with TRBD1. Trimming at V came to 7 bases and at J to 6 bases, leaving 11 bases not matched to a gene. The CDR3 contains 14 residues. From germline, CDR1 is SQVTM and CDR2 ANQGSEA. CDR3 residues: CSGKTGVLSNEQFF. The CDR3 coding sequence is TGCAGCGGGAAGACAGGGGTATTAAGCAATGAGCAGTTCTTC.

The gene calls are TRBV18 and TRBJ2-7; 7 bases are a match to TRBD1. The CDR3 extends over 13 amino acids. Germline CDR1 and CDR2: KGHSH and LQKENI. Germline trimming cut 4 bases from V and 7 bases from J; bases unmatched to any gene: 7. The CDR3 bases are TGTGCCAGCTCACTTCACAGGGGAGAAGAGCAGTACTTC. This codes for CASSLHRGEEQYF.

The DNA of the CDR3 is TGTGCCAGCAGCTTAGAATTGGGCGGGGAGCTGTTTTTT. Its translation: CASSLELGGELFF. The V and J genes are TRBV7-9 and TRBJ2-2, with no clear D. With 1 base removed from V and 7 bases from J, the gap between germline ends came to 7 bases. CDR1 is SEHNR and CDR2 is FQNEAQ in the germline V gene (reference sequence). There are 13 residues in the CDR3.

This clone was counted a few times. The chain joins TRBV18 to TRBJ2-7; no clear D. Germline CDR1 and CDR2: KGHSH and LQKENI. With 3 bases removed from V and 0 bases from J, the gap between germline ends came to 6 bases. This CDR3 has 13 amino acids. CDR3 loop: CASSPTRSYEQYF. CDR3 in DNA: TGTGCCAGCTCACCGACACGCTCCTACGAGCAGTACTTC.

The V gene is TRBV2, the J gene TRBJ2-3; TRBD2 matches at 10 bases. Germline loops: CDR1 SNHLY, CDR2 FYNNEI. V gave up 6 bases and J gave up 3 bases; unmatched junction bases: 3. This CDR3 spans 14 amino acids. CDR3 nucleotides: TGTGCCAGCAGCGCACTAGCGGGGACAGATACGCAGTATTTT. Its translation is CASSALAGTDTQYF.

J is TRBJ2-3 and V is TRBV5-1, with D tentatively TRBD1 (6 bases). CDR1 is SGHRS and CDR2 is YFSETQ in the germline V gene. Trimming cost V 5 bases and J 1 base, with 8 bases left between them. The CDR3 is made up of 13 amino acids. CDR3 DNA sequence: TGCGCCAGCAGAGGGGGTGGCACAGATACGCAGTATTTT. Protein product: CASRGGGTDTQYF.

The chain is built from TRBV5-6 and TRBJ1-4; D ambiguous. V gave up 4 bases and J gave up 8 bases, with 6 bases separating them. The CDR3 length is 11 residues. Germline CDR1 and CDR2: SGHDT and YYEEEE. CDR3 sequence reads: CASSLGEKLFF. Written as DNA, the CDR3 is TGTGCCAGCAGCCTCGGGGAAAAACTGTTTTTT.

V and J are TRBV7-9 and TRBJ2-7; D gene ambiguous. The germline V gene has CDR1 SEHNR and CDR2 FQNEAQ (reference sequence). The CDR3 loop spans 15 amino acids. V was pared by 5 bases and J by 5 bases, with 19 bases between. DNA for the CDR3: TGTGCCAGCAGCCCCCCGTTTAGATTGGGAAACGAGCAGTACTTC. Its translation: CASSPPFRLGNEQYF.

Details on this clone: Distinct nucleotide sequences in the sample also encode this CDR3. The chain carries TRBV10-3 and TRBJ2-3; no clear D gene. CDR1 is ENHRY and CDR2 is SYGVKD in the germline V gene. V shed 0 bases and J shed 1 base, with 5 bases lying between them. This CDR3 is 14 amino acids long. The CDR3 region has the DNA TGTGCCATCAGTGAGTCGATTGGCACAGATACGCAGTATTTT. This translates into CAISESIGTDTQYF.

This clone was observed a few times. This chain links TRBV7-8 with TRBJ2-2; TRBD1 or TRBD2 may be the D gene (5 bases each). This CDR3 is 15 amino acids long. Germline V gene sequence: CDR1 SGHVS, CDR2 FQNEAQ. Trimming left V 4 bases short and J 5 bases short, with 14 bases between. The CDR3 coding sequence is TGTGCCAGCAGCTCGCCGGGACGAAAGACCGGGGAGCTGTTTTTT. It translates to CASSSPGRKTGELFF.

The chain employs TRBV4-3 and TRBJ2-7; the D is unclear. The germline V gene encodes CDR1 LGHNA and CDR2 YSLEER. CDR3 length: 13 amino acids. V was trimmed by 3 bases and J by 2 bases, leaving 8 bases between them. The CDR3: CASSHIRPYEQYF. In nucleotides, the CDR3 is TGCGCCAGCAGCCACATTCGTCCCTACGAGCAGTACTTC.

The J gene is TRBJ2-3, the V gene TRBV2; the match to TRBD2 covers 16 bases. The CDR3 covers 14 residues. Germline V lookup: CDR1 SNHLY, CDR2 FYNNEI. Trimming took 3 bases from V and 13 from J; bases not matched to a gene: 4. CDR3 nucleotides: TGTGCCAGCAGTGAGGCCGGGACTAGCGGGGGGGAGTATTTT. This encodes CASSEAGTSGGEYF.

This chain links TRBV19 with TRBJ2-2, with 7 nucleotides matching TRBD1. The junction had 12 bases not matched to a gene; V was cut back by 0 bases and J by 2 bases. The CDR3 is 19 residues long. CDR1 is LNHDA, CDR2 SQIVND, per germline (reference sequence). The CDR3 loop reads CASSIDPRTGEDNTGELFF. The CDR3 nucleotides read TGTGCCAGTAGTATAGATCCCCGGACAGGAGAGGACAACACCGGGGAGCTGTTTTTT.

The chain couples TRBV20-1 to TRBJ1-5, with a tentative D call TRBD1 (5 bases). The CDR3 length is 11 residues. V dropped 5 bases and J dropped 9 bases, with 11 bases sitting between them. Germline CDR1 DFQATT, CDR2 SNEGSKA (reference sequence). CDR3 DNA sequence: TGCAGTGCTGGAGGGGATTGGCCCCAGCATTTT. The encoded protein is CSAGGDWPQHF.

The sample holds a few counts of this clone. The chain recombines TRBV7-2 with TRBJ2-7, with a weak D call TRBD1 (6 bases). This CDR3 has 15 amino acids. CDR1 and CDR2 (germline): SGHTA, FQGNSA. V was trimmed by 5 bases and J by 1 base, leaving 15 bases between them. The CDR3 DNA reads as TGTGCCAGCAGCCACGACAGGTCTCGATCCTACGAGCAGTACTTC. It encodes CASSHDRSRSYEQYF.

The chain has TRBV12-5 and TRBJ2-7, with D hard to call. Germline values: CDR1 LGHNT, CDR2 FRNRAP. Trimming took off 5 bases at V and 7 bases at J, with 9 bases between the two ends. CDR3 length: 11 amino acids. The CDR3 region is CASGPWGEQYF. The CDR3 bases are TGTGCTAGTGGTCCATGGGGTGAGCAGTACTTC.

The genes are TRBV7-2 and TRBJ1-5; TRBD1 matches at 7 bases. J lost 3 bases, V lost 5 bases, and 7 bases had no gene match. Germline V gene data show CDR1 as SGHTA and CDR2 as FQGNSA. The CDR3 covers 15 residues. CDR3 sequence reads: CASSLEGTVNQPQHF. The DNA of the CDR3 is TGTGCCAGCAGCCTAGAGGGGACAGTCAATCAGCCCCAGCATTTT.

The gene calls are TRBV5-4 and TRBJ1-3; possible D gene TRBD1, 5 bases. Germline V lookup: CDR1 SGHNT, CDR2 YYREEE (reference sequence). This CDR3 spans 15 amino acids. With 4 bases removed from V and 0 bases from J, the gap between germline ends came to 11 bases. The CDR3, as DNA: TGTGCCAGCAGCGCCGGGACGAGCTCTGGAAACACCATATATTTT. It translates to CASSAGTSSGNTIYF.

The chain links TRBV19 to TRBJ2-1, with a possible D match to TRBD2 (6 bases). Germline assignment: CDR1 LNHDA and CDR2 SQIVND (reference sequence). The V gene lost 6 bases and the J gene lost 0 bases, with 15 bases spanning the gap. The CDR3 consists of 16 residues. The CDR3 region has the DNA TGTGCCAGTAGAACAAGGGAGGATAGCTCCTACAATGAGCAGTTCTTC. Amino acid sequence: CASRTREDSSYNEQFF. The full variable domain, completed using reference TRBV19 and TRBJ2-1, is DGGITQSPKYLFRKEGQNVTLSCEQNLNHDAMYWYRQDPGQGLRLIYYSQIVNDFQKGDIAEGYSVSREKKESFPLTVTSAQKNPTAFYLCASRTREDSSYNEQFFGPGTRLTVL.

This chain uses TRBV19 with TRBJ1-6; 12 nucleotides agree with TRBD1. The CDR3 contains 18 residues. The germline V gene has CDR1 LNHDA and CDR2 SQIVND (reference sequence). The ends lost 5 bases at V and 3 bases at J; junction bases unmatched: 8. The CDR3 protein is CASSSLGTGGDYNSPLHF. The CDR3 DNA reads as TGTGCCAGTAGTTCCCTGGGGACAGGGGGCGACTATAATTCACCCCTCCACTTT.

In DNA, the CDR3 is TGTGCCAGCACCCACACCGGGGAGCTGTTTTTT. Translating it yields CASTHTGELFF. This chain joins TRBV5-6 and TRBJ2-2; D uncertain. Germline CDR1 SGHDT, CDR2 YYEEEE. V was cut by 6 bases and J by 3 bases, with 3 bases left in between. This CDR3 is built from 11 residues.